The sequence of this TCR beta chain was determined in a study of blood T cell repertoires in COVID-19. Study-wide context: PBMCs, B-cell-depleted T cells, or T cells were the source of the cDNA or gDNA that made up the material.

Germline V gives CDR1 DFQATT, CDR2 SNEGSKA (reference sequence). V was clipped by 5 bases and J by 2 bases, with 5 bases between them. The CDR3 is 11 amino acids. Measured with immunoSEQ multiplex PCR; TCRdb has only the in-frame clones, and not every one. The table lists some 140,000 clones, about 80% of them singletons, with 3% to 3.5% in the top ten. This clonotype was obtained from a woman older than 75 with acute or convalescent COVID-19. The chain links TRBV20-1 to TRBJ2-3; D call uncertain. Sequencing was performed on peripheral blood. CDR3 region: CSALNTDTQYF. As DNA, the CDR3 is TGCAGTGCTCTTAACACAGATACGCAGTATTTT.